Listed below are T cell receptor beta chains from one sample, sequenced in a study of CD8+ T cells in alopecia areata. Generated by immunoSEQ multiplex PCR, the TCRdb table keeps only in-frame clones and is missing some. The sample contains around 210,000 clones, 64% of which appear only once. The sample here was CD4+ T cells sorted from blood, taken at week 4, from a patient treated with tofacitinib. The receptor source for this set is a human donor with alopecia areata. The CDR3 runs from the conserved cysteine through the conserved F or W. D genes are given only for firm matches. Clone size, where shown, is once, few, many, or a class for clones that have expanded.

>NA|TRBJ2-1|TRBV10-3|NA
CAISEGNLEQFF
TGTGCCATCAGTGAGGGGAATTTAGAGCAGTTCTTC
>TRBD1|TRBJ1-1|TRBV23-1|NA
CASSRPLDRAEENTEAFF
TGCGCCAGCAGTCGACCGCTCGACAGGGCGGAGGAGAACACTGAAGCTTTCTTT
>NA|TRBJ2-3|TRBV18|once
CASSRGLEHTDTQYF
TGTGCCAGCTCACGTGGACTGGAGCACACAGATACGCAGTATTTT
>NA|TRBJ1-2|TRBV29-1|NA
CSVEDAVPDGSYGYTF
TGCAGCGTTGAAGATGCCGTGCCGGACGGGAGTTATGGCTACACCTTC
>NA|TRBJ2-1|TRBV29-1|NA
CSVAPQGGSYNEQFF
TGCAGCGTCGCCCCTCAGGGGGGTTCCTACAATGAGCAGTTCTTC
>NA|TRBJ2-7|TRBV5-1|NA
CASSLGLIYEQYF
TGCGCCAGCAGCCTCGGACTAATCTACGAGCAGTACTTC
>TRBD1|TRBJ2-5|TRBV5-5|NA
CASSQGQRETQYF
TGTGCCAGCAGCCAGGGACAGCGGGAGACCCAGTACTTC
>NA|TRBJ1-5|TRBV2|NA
CASSPEWLVGQPQHF
TGTGCCAGCAGCCCGGAATGGCTGGTCGGTCAGCCCCAGCATTTT
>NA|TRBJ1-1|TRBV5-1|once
CASSMGVRGNTEAFF
TGCGCCAGCAGCATGGGAGTGAGGGGAAACACTGAAGCTTTCTTT
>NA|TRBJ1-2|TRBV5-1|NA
CASSKDRGYDGYTF
TGCGCCAGCAGCAAGGACAGAGGCTACGATGGCTACACCTTC
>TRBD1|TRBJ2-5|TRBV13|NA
CASSLVGGLETQYF
TGTGCCAGCAGCTTAGTAGGGGGCCTTGAGACCCAGTACTTC
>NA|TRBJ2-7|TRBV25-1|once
CASSEGGQRSYEQYF
TGTGCCAGCAGTGAAGGTGGGCAGAGGTCCTACGAGCAGTACTTC